The 28 T cell receptor beta chains reported below all come from one sample, sequenced in a study of cytomegalovirus exposure and HLA in healthy donors. The table came from immunoSEQ multiplex PCR; TCRdb's copy has only in-frame clones and leaves some out. The table lists some 140,000 clones, roughly nine tenths of them singletons, with less than 3% in the top ten. The sequenced sample was PBMCs. All receptors derive from a man aged 18 to 29 in good health and CMV-seronegative.

J is TRBJ1-4 and V is TRBV6-5; D unclear. CDR1 and CDR2 from the germline V gene are MNHEY and SVGAGI. CDR3 size: 13 residues. Trimming pared 2 bases from V and 7 bases from J, leaving 8 bases between. CDR3: CASSYDRGEKLFF. Here the CDR3 DNA reads TGTGCCAGCAGTTACGATCGGGGTGAAAAACTGTTTTTT.

The rearrangement joins TRBV19 to TRBJ2-7; TRBD1 might be the D (5 bases). The V gene's germline CDR1 is LNHDA and CDR2 SQIVND (reference sequence). This CDR3 region has 13 residues. Trimming removed 3 bases at V and 3 bases at J, with 9 bases between. The CDR3, as DNA: TGTGCCAGTAGTATGACAGCTTACTACGAGCAGTACTTC. Its translation is CASSMTAYYEQYF. Looking up the rest from reference TRBV19 and TRBJ2-7 gives the full variable domain: DGGITQSPKYLFRKEGQNVTLSCEQNLNHDAMYWYRQDPGQGLRLIYYSQIVNDFQKGDIAEGYSVSREKKESFPLTVTSAQKNPTAFYLCASSMTAYYEQYFGPGTRLTVT.

The table lists this clone with a few counts. This rearrangement joins TRBV5-4 to TRBJ2-7; 9 bases align to TRBD1. The germline V gene has CDR1 SGHNT and CDR2 YYREEE (reference sequence). The CDR3 is made up of 16 amino acids. Trimming took 3 bases from V and 3 from J; bases not matched to a gene: 10. The CDR3, as DNA: TGTGCCAGCAGCTCGTCGGGTGGGACAGGGATCTACGAGCAGTACTTC. It specifies CASSSSGGTGIYEQYF.

This clone was seen a single time. The chain's CDR3 is CASSRGPEANYGYTF. In DNA form, the CDR3 reads TGTGCCAGCAGCCGAGGTCCAGAGGCTAACTATGGCTACACCTTC. The chain employs TRBV5-4 and TRBJ1-2; D not resolved. Germline V gene data show CDR1 as SGHNT and CDR2 as YYREEE (reference sequence). Trimming left V 4 bases short and J 0 bases short, with 13 bases between. CDR3 length equals 15 residues.

In DNA, the CDR3 is TGTGCCAGCAGCACAGGGGGCGGCACAGATACGCAGTATTTT. Protein sequence: CASSTGGGTDTQYF. The chain recombines TRBV5-6 with TRBJ2-3, with 9 bases fitting TRBD1. Germline V CDR1 and CDR2: SGHDT, YYEEEE. V trimming: 4 bases; J trimming: 1 base; junction bases outside the gene matches: 1. This CDR3 spans 14 amino acids.

This clone was seen only once. The chain joins TRBV28 to TRBJ2-5; D is perhaps TRBD1 (6 bases). This CDR3 spans 13 amino acids. Germline assignment: CDR1 MDHEN and CDR2 SYDVKM. Trimming removed 3 bases from V and 3 bases from J, with 8 bases in between. The CDR3 loop reads CASSFEGEETQYF. CDR3 nucleotide sequence: TGTGCCAGCAGTTTCGAGGGGGAAGAGACCCAGTACTTC.

The V call is TRBV19, the J call TRBJ1-4; weak D call: TRBD1 (6 bases). Germline V lookup: CDR1 LNHDA, CDR2 SQIVND (reference sequence). V shed 4 bases and J shed 4 bases, with 13 bases lying between them. CDR3 size: 15 residues. The CDR3 DNA sequence: TGTGCCAGTAGTAGGGAGGGACAAATTAATGAAAAACTGTTTTTT. Its protein product is CASSREGQINEKLFF. The entire variable domain, with the rest obtained from reference TRBV19 and TRBJ1-4, is as follows: DGGITQSPKYLFRKEGQNVTLSCEQNLNHDAMYWYRQDPGQGLRLIYYSQIVNDFQKGDIAEGYSVSREKKESFPLTVTSAQKNPTAFYLCASSREGQINEKLFFGSGTQLSVL.

The chain uses TRBV6-1 and TRBJ2-2, with D perhaps TRBD2 (5 bases). With 10 bases removed from V and 0 bases from J, the gap between germline ends came to 9 bases. Germline CDR1 is MNHNS and CDR2 is SASEGT. The CDR3 has 13 amino acids. CDR3 nucleotide sequence: TGTGCCAATAGCGTTTCGAACACCGGGGAGCTGTTTTTT. Its protein is CANSVSNTGELFF.

Only a few counts were recorded for this clone. The rearrangement joins TRBV7-2 to TRBJ2-7; D call uncertain. V was cut by 4 bases and J by 2 bases, with 6 bases left in between. This CDR3 contains 12 residues. Germline V gives CDR1 SGHTA, CDR2 FQGNSA. DNA of the CDR3: TGTGCCAGCAGCTCACTTACCTACGAGCAGTACTTC. Translating it yields CASSSLTYEQYF.

This chain uses TRBV5-8 with TRBJ2-1, with 7 bases aligning to TRBD1. The CDR3 contains 11 residues. Germline V gives CDR1 SGHTS, CDR2 YDEGEE. V lost 7 bases and J lost 8; bases outside the gene matches: 3. CDR3 nucleotide sequence: TGTGCCAGCGAAGGGGGCGATGAGCAGTTCTTC. This sequence encodes CASEGGDEQFF.

This clone has a handful of counts. The rearrangement uses TRBV7-2 and TRBJ1-1; TRBD1 might be the D (6 bases). The CDR3 is 15 amino acids. The germline V gene has CDR1 SGHTA and CDR2 FQGNSA. The V end was cut by 1 base, the J end by 0 bases, with 9 bases between. CDR3 sequence: CASSLGQVMNTEAFF. As DNA, the CDR3 is TGTGCCAGCAGCTTAGGACAGGTCATGAACACTGAAGCTTTCTTT.

The table lists this clone with a count of one. V usage is TRBV29-1 and J usage is TRBJ2-7; perhaps TRBD2 as D (7 bases). The length of the CDR3 is 14 residues. Germline-derived CDR1 and CDR2 are SQVTM and ANQGSEA. V was trimmed by 7 bases and J by 2 bases, leaving 18 bases between them. The CDR3 loop reads CSAGGMGATYEQYF. In DNA form, the CDR3 reads TGCAGCGCCGGGGGGATGGGGGCGACCTACGAGCAGTACTTC.

This clone showed up just once. The chain joins TRBV28 to TRBJ2-1; perhaps TRBD2 as D (6 bases). V was clipped by 8 bases and J by 9 bases, with 23 bases between them. The CDR3 runs to 15 residues. Germline V CDR1 and CDR2: MDHEN, SYDVKM. The CDR3 spells CASSLGLSSDGEQFF. Written as DNA, the CDR3 is TGTGCCAGCTCCCTCGGACTCTCTAGCGACGGTGAGCAGTTCTTC.

The chain links TRBV5-4 to TRBJ1-4; 7 nucleotides align to TRBD1. V dropped 5 bases and J dropped 1; count of bases not matched to a gene: 2. Germline CDR1 reads SGHNT; CDR2 reads YYREEE (reference sequence). CDR3 length equals 14 residues. The CDR3 region has the DNA TGTGCCAGCAGTCGGGACAGAACTAATGAAAAACTGTTTTTT. As protein: CASSRDRTNEKLFF.

The gene calls are TRBV4-1 and TRBJ2-1; 7 bases align to TRBD2. The germline CDR1 and CDR2 sequences are MGHRA and YSYEKL. J gave up 8 bases and V 1 base, and 5 bases lay outside the gene matches. The CDR3 has 14 amino acids. The CDR3 sequence is CASSQVTSLYEQFF. CDR3 nucleotide sequence: TGCGCCAGCAGCCAAGTGACTAGCCTCTATGAGCAGTTCTTC.

This clone was observed a handful of times. The sample has other DNA sequences that encode this CDR3 too. V usage is TRBV5-1 and J usage is TRBJ1-5, with a tentative D call TRBD1 (5 bases). CDR1 and CDR2 from the germline V gene are SGHRS and YFSETQ. The CDR3 totals 15 residues. Trimming took off 2 bases at V and 0 bases at J, with 9 bases between the two ends. CDR3 amino acids: CASSFSGDSNQPQHF. DNA for the CDR3: TGCGCCAGCAGCTTTTCGGGGGATAGCAATCAGCCCCAGCATTTT.

This chain uses TRBV15 with TRBJ1-1; 9 bases are shared with TRBD1. Germline loops: CDR1 LNHNV, CDR2 YYDKDF (reference sequence). CDR3 size: 17 residues. Trimming took 5 bases from V and 1 from J; bases not matched to a gene: 11. CDR3 region: CATSGGQGRLSNTEAFF. The CDR3 bases are TGTGCCACCAGCGGGGGACAGGGCCGGCTCTCGAACACTGAAGCTTTCTTT.

The CDR3 region has the DNA TGTGCCAGCAGCTTAGTCCCCTCGGGACTAGGGGAGCAGTACTTC. Translation: CASSLVPSGLGEQYF. The chain employs TRBV7-6 and TRBJ2-7, with 8 nucleotides matching TRBD2. V gave up 1 base and J gave up 7 bases; unmatched junction bases: 9. The germline V gene has CDR1 SGHVS and CDR2 FNYEAQ. This CDR3 is 15 amino acids long.

V usage is TRBV29-1 and J usage is TRBJ2-7, with TRBD1 matching over 10 bases. The CDR3 contains 13 residues. Germline CDR1 and CDR2: SQVTM and ANQGSEA. The J segment lost 0 bases and the V segment lost 7 bases, leaving 3 bases of the junction unmatched. CDR3 bases: TGCAGCGCCGGGACAGGGGCCTCCTACGAGCAGTACTTC. Protein: CSAGTGASYEQYF.

The chain links TRBV5-6 to TRBJ2-1; 12 nucleotides agree with TRBD2. With V trimmed by 3 bases and J by 3 bases, 7 bases remained unmatched. The CDR3 contains 17 residues. The germline V gene encodes CDR1 SGHDT and CDR2 YYEEEE. The CDR3 protein is CASSSIPGLAGYNEQFF. The CDR3, as DNA: TGTGCCAGCAGCTCAATACCGGGACTAGCGGGCTACAATGAGCAGTTCTTC.

V and J are TRBV10-3 and TRBJ1-2; D may be TRBD1 (5 bases). CDR3 length equals 15 residues. Trimming cost V 3 bases and J 13 bases, with 24 bases left between them. Germline loops: CDR1 ENHRY, CDR2 SYGVKD. The DNA of the CDR3 is TGTGCCATCAGTGATGTGTGGGGAGGGACGGCGAACTCCACCTTC. Protein sequence: CAISDVWGGTANSTF.

This chain joins TRBV14 and TRBJ2-1; 10 nucleotides agree with TRBD2. The germline CDR1 and CDR2 sequences are SGHDN and FVKESK. The CDR3 consists of 15 residues. V trimming: 4 bases; J trimming: 4 bases; junction bases outside the gene matches: 4. CDR3 residues: CASSPTTSGYNEQFF. DNA for the CDR3: TGTGCCAGCAGCCCCACGACTAGCGGGTACAATGAGCAGTTCTTC.

This chain uses TRBV7-2 with TRBJ2-5, with D maybe TRBD2 (6 bases). The CDR3 consists of 17 residues. V gave up 1 base and J gave up 2 bases, with 17 bases separating them. Germline lookup yields CDR1 SGHTA and CDR2 FQGNSA. CDR3 DNA sequence: TGTGCCAGCAGCTTAGTAGTATTGCGGGGCCTACAAGAGACCCAGTACTTC. This sequence encodes CASSLVVLRGLQETQYF.

This clone was seen a single time. The rearrangement uses TRBV28 and TRBJ2-7; D perhaps matches TRBD1 (7 bases). The ends were cut back, 5 bases at V and 0 bases at J, with 20 bases in the middle. Germline values: CDR1 MDHEN, CDR2 SYDVKM. The CDR3 extends over 17 amino acids. The CDR3 bases are TGTGCCAGCAGTAGATCCCCAGGGGGGACGCGCTCCTACGAGCAGTACTTC. It encodes CASSRSPGGTRSYEQYF.

The gene calls are TRBV6-5 and TRBJ2-1; possibly TRBD1 for D (5 bases). V shed 8 bases and J shed 10 bases, with 12 bases lying between them. The CDR3 runs 11 residues. Germline V gene data show CDR1 as MNHEY and CDR2 as SVGAGI. The CDR3 DNA reads as TGTGCCAGCCGAAACAGGCGGGAGCAGTTCTTC. This encodes CASRNRREQFF.

The J gene is TRBJ2-3, the V gene TRBV2, with TRBD2 matching over 10 bases. Trimming took 6 bases from V and 6 from J; bases not matched to a gene: 21. The CDR3 runs 19 residues. CDR1 is SNHLY and CDR2 is FYNNEI in the germline V gene. CDR3: CASSGKLSAPLAGSDTQYF. CDR3 nucleotides: TGTGCCAGCAGCGGGAAACTTTCGGCACCACTAGCGGGGTCGGATACGCAGTATTTT.

J is TRBJ2-1 and V is TRBV27; perhaps TRBD2 as D (6 bases). CDR1 is MNHEY, CDR2 SMNVEV, per germline (reference sequence). Trimming took 2 bases from V and 0 from J, leaving 8 bases between them. The CDR3 runs to 15 residues. The chain's CDR3 is CASSLAGSSYNEQFF. The CDR3 nucleotides are TGTGCCAGCAGTTTAGCGGGGAGCTCCTACAATGAGCAGTTCTTC.

This sequence joins TRBV10-3 and TRBJ2-1, with 11 bases fitting TRBD2. The V gene end was trimmed by 6 bases and the J gene end by 9 bases; junction bases not matched to a gene: 7. The CDR3 has 14 amino acids. Germline V CDR1 and CDR2: ENHRY, SYGVKD. CDR3 nucleotide sequence: TGTGCCATCAGACAGACTAGCGGGACTTTTGAGCAGTTCTTC. The encoded protein is CAIRQTSGTFEQFF.